A selection of T cell receptor beta chains follows, all from one sample in a study of blood T cell repertoires in COVID-19. Only in-frame clones appear in the TCRdb table, and some are missing; sequencing was by immunoSEQ multiplex PCR. The sample has 100,000 to 150,000 clones; 55% to 75% are singletons. Material for sequencing was peripheral blood. The receptors stem from a human donor with acute or convalescent COVID-19. The donor label of this sample is uncertain. Both conserved end residues are trimmed from each CDR3. D genes are given only for firm matches.

>13|TRBV7-2|TRBD1|TRBJ2-7
ASSSQGQGVGEQY
>12|TRBV3-1/TRBV3-2|TRBD1|TRBJ2-7
ASSQATGVGEQY
>13|TRBV21-1|NA|TRBJ1-4
ASTRHEDRSEKLF
>13|TRBV11-3|TRBD1|TRBJ2-1
ASSIDRGGYNEQF
>15|TRBV14|NA|TRBJ2-2
ASSHHRQGLNTGELF
>11|TRBV11-2|NA|TRBJ2-1
ASSFRQYNEQF
>13|TRBV7-8|TRBD2|TRBJ2-5
ASSFSGGVQETQY
>15|TRBV19|TRBD1|TRBJ1-5
ASSRGQGIVGNQPQH
>12|TRBV2|NA|TRBJ1-2
ASIRDKSNYGYT
>11|TRBV15|NA|TRBJ2-7
ATSSYSSYEQY
>13|TRBV9|TRBD2|TRBJ2-1
ASSVTSGGRNEQF
>12|TRBV30|NA|TRBJ2-3
AWSVQRGTDTQY
>12|TRBV28|TRBD1|TRBJ2-1
ASQGQGAYNEQF
>13|TRBV24-1|TRBD2|TRBJ2-2
ATSDPAGVGGELF
>13|TRBV4-1|TRBD1|TRBJ2-2
ASSQVGQGTGELF
>13|TRBV28|NA|TRBJ1-5
ASSLYRYSNQPQH
>14|TRBV24-1|NA|TRBJ2-6
ATSDPQGSGANVLT
>13|TRBV7-8|TRBD1|TRBJ2-7
ASSHPGTGAYEQY
>13|TRBV7-3|NA|TRBJ1-2
ASSLMSGTSYGYT
>12|TRBV2|NA|TRBJ1-3
ASRGGNRGNTIY
>13|TRBV2|NA|TRBJ2-1
ASSEGQFSYNEQF
>15|TRBV19|NA|TRBJ1-1
ASSIDLWAQGNTEAF
>13|TRBV12-5|TRBD1|TRBJ1-2
ASGLAGGANNGYT
>14|TRBV5-1|NA|TRBJ2-2
ASSLALAENTGELF
>14|TRBV28|NA|TRBJ2-3
ASSSLSGFRGDTQY
>12|TRBV6-5|TRBD1|TRBJ2-7
ASSSSIPGQGVY
>13|TRBV18|TRBD1|TRBJ2-2
ASSPRQGDTGELF
>15|TRBV7-6|TRBD1|TRBJ2-3
ASSPRGGTGGTDTQY
>12|TRBV14|NA|TRBJ1-2
ASSPQGTNYGYT
>12|TRBV18|TRBD1|TRBJ1-5
ASSGQDRNQPQH
>13|TRBV11-2|TRBD1|TRBJ2-7
ASSLASQGAEEQY
>12|TRBV7-6|TRBD1|TRBJ1-2
ASSIRDRGHGYT
>13|TRBV12-5|TRBD1|TRBJ1-5
ASDSDRGPDGPQH
>11|TRBV7-9|NA|TRBJ2-7
ASSPIVRDEQY
>14|TRBV24-1|TRBD2|TRBJ2-3
ATSGTSGGYTDTQY
>14|TRBV11-2|TRBD2|TRBJ2-2
ASSPWGTSHSGELF
>13|TRBV6-5|TRBD2|TRBJ2-3
ASRDAGGVKDTQY
>11|TRBV6-4|NA|TRBJ2-1
ASSELGGNEQF
>13|TRBV7-9|NA|TRBJ1-2
ASSLSSEGLDGYT
>11|TRBV7-8|NA|TRBJ1-2
ASSLLADYGYT
>15|TRBV4-1|NA|TRBJ2-3
ASSQGFVSVNTDTQY
>13|TRBV6-5|TRBD1|TRBJ1-3
ASSQTGNYGNTIY
>13|TRBV4-1|TRBD1|TRBJ1-1
ASSPGDRAVTEAF
>10|TRBV7-9|NA|TRBJ1-1
ASSLAGGRAF
>9|TRBV12-3/TRBV12-4|NA|TRBJ2-1
ASSYRGEQF
>13|TRBV6-5|TRBD1|TRBJ2-1
ASSTGQGPYNEQF
>14|TRBV19|TRBD2|TRBJ2-5
ASSTGLAGIQETQY
>12|TRBV2|NA|TRBJ1-3
ASNYGNSGNTIY
>11|TRBV7-3|NA|TRBJ1-1
ASSLIVSTEAF
>9|TRBV6-5|NA|TRBJ1-2
ASSGLGGYT
>12|TRBV30|TRBD1|TRBJ1-1
AWDLDRGRTEAF
>11|TRBV25-1|NA|TRBJ2-1
ASSTRRGNEQF
>12|TRBV27|TRBD1|TRBJ1-6
ASRSTGGPAPLH
>12|TRBV20-1|NA|TRBJ1-4
SASRGTTNEKLF